This TCR beta chain was sequenced during a study of human T cells and chemical hapten exposure. The CDR3 is 14 amino acids. Between the trimmed V and J ends, which lost 2 bases and 5 bases, there was a span of 10 bases. Germline CDR1 is SGHAT and CDR2 is FQNNGV. TCRdb re-derived calls from the RACE reads in MiXCR, one entry per CDR3 protein. The profile covers about 160,000 distinct CDR3 sequences, with around a quarter appearing a single time and around 2.3% taken by the ten largest. Time point specified: patch test 3, about 24 weeks after DPC sensitization. The treatment: therapeutic diphenylcyclopropenone sensitization with weekly scalp DPC.

This sample comprised whole blood, obtained in connection with sensitization to the hapten diphenylcyclopropenone (DPC). This chain joins TRBV11-2 and TRBJ2-1; the D gene is possibly TRBD2 (5 bases). The clonotype originates from a woman between 18 and 30 years old with alopecia areata. Some clones in this sample may be carry-over from other donors' samples. Here the CDR3 DNA reads TGTGCCAGCAGCTTAACGGCCGGGGACAATGAGCAGTTCTTC. This sequence encodes CASSLTAGDNEQFF.